This entry describes one T cell receptor (beta chain). Original analysis: Cell counts per sample came from amplifying reference gene primers. The method was immunoSEQ multiplex PCR; TCRdb's version includes in-frame clones alone and lacks a portion of them. The V and J calls and clone size come from that table; D and trimming were worked out from the DNA. The profile shows about 60,000 clones, 70% to 90% of them singletons. This sample was included in a study of blood T cell repertoires in COVID-19. Germline-derived CDR1 and CDR2 are SEHNR and FQNEAQ (reference sequence). This CDR3 region has 12 residues. V was pared by 4 bases and J by 3 bases, with 7 bases between.

The rearrangement links TRBV7-9 to TRBJ2-7, with unresolved D. The source material was peripheral blood. This sequence originates from a woman aged 60-75 years with active COVID-19. The CDR3 DNA reads as TGTGCCAGCAGCTACCACAGCTACGAGCAGTACTTC. This gives the protein CASSYHSYEQYF.